This is a list of T cell receptor beta chains from one sample in a study of blood T cells in healthy people across ages. Via MiXCR, TCRdb re-called the 5' RACE reads, giving one row per CDR3 protein. The repertoire holds 550,000 to 650,000 distinct CDR3 sequences, with about 30% as singletons. Sequencing was performed on blood. The receptors were sampled from a woman over 75 in good health. Each CDR3 is given with its conserved first and last residue. The D gene is left open where the match is weak. Size is stated for part of the rows, as once, few or many counts, or as a class when the clone is expanded.

V gene	D gene	clone size	J gene	CDR3 protein	CDR3 DNA
TRBV4-3	TRBD1	few	TRBJ1-5	CASSQVRGEPQHF	TGCGCCAGCAGCCAAGTCAGGGGGGAGCCCCAGCATTTT
TRBV7-2	-	many	TRBJ2-1	CASSLTHTSYNEQFF	TGTGCCAGCAGCTTAACGCATACCTCCTACAATGAGCAGTTCTTC
TRBV30	TRBD2	many	TRBJ2-7	CAWSSGGYPEQYF	TGTGCCTGGAGTAGCGGGGGATACCCCGAGCAGTACTTC
TRBV25-1	-	-	TRBJ2-1	CASSESAGRREQFF	TGTGCCAGCAGTGAATCGGCGGGGAGACGGGAGCAGTTCTTC
TRBV7-9	-	many	TRBJ1-6	CASSFIGVSPLHF	TGTGCCAGCAGCTTTATTGGGGTATCACCCCTCCACTTT
TRBV5-1	-	many	TRBJ1-2	CASSSGTQNYGYTF	TGCGCCAGCAGCTCCGGGACCCAAAACTATGGCTACACCTTC
TRBV20-1	-	-	TRBJ2-7	CSARDGTVAYEQYF	TGCAGTGCTAGAGATGGGACGGTGGCCTACGAGCAGTACTTC
TRBV15	-	few	TRBJ1-2	CATSRDRQINYGYTF	TGTGCCACCAGCAGAGATCGGCAAATTAACTATGGCTACACCTTC
TRBV20-1	-	few	TRBJ2-1	CSAGPTNEQFF	TGCAGTGCAGGACCCACGAATGAGCAGTTCTTC
TRBV4-1	-	many	TRBJ1-5	CASSQEGHFRNQPQHF	TGCGCCAGCAGCCAAGAGGGCCATTTTAGGAATCAGCCCCAGCATTTT
TRBV27	TRBD2	-	TRBJ2-2	CASSVGKLAGNTGELFF	TGTGCCAGCAGTGTAGGAAAACTAGCGGGGAACACCGGGGAGCTGTTTTTT
TRBV5-4	-	few	TRBJ1-1	CATTQSLLENTEAFF	TGTGCCACCACTCAAAGCCTTCTAGAGAACACTGAAGCTTTCTTT
TRBV7-2	-	-	TRBJ2-5	CASSRRGRGTQETQYF	TGTGCCAGCAGCCGCAGGGGGCGGGGGACTCAAGAGACCCAGTACTTC
TRBV3-1	-	many	TRBJ2-1	CASSPRPVYNEQFF	TGTGCCAGCAGCCCCAGGCCAGTTTACAATGAGCAGTTCTTC
TRBV11-3	-	-	TRBJ2-1	CASSTGVRGLYNEQFF	TGTGCCAGCAGCACCGGGGTGCGGGGGCTTTACAATGAGCAGTTCTTC
TRBV5-1	-	many	TRBJ2-5	CASSGSGTQYF	TGCGCCAGCAGCGGGAGTGGGACCCAGTACTTC
TRBV20-1	-	many	TRBJ1-2	CSAYRDWGYTF	TGCAGTGCTTACCGGGACTGGGGCTACACCTTC
TRBV3-1	TRBD2	-	TRBJ2-7	CASSQLRWAGGQSSYNEQYF	TGTGCCAGCAGCCAGCTTCGTTGGGCGGGGGGCCAAAGCTCCTACAATGAGCAGTACTTC
TRBV9	TRBD2	-	TRBJ2-1	CASGALAGLRSNEQFF	TGTGCCAGTGGCGCCTTAGCGGGTCTTCGTAGCAATGAGCAGTTCTTC
TRBV12-3/TRBV12-4	TRBD1	-	TRBJ2-4	CASSLRQGVAKNIQYF	TGTGCCAGCAGTTTACGACAGGGGGTGGCCAAAAACATTCAGTACTTC
TRBV7-2	TRBD2	many	TRBJ2-1	CASSLLTSSEQFF	TGTGCCAGCAGCCTCTTGACTAGCAGTGAGCAGTTCTTC
TRBV4-3	TRBD1	few	TRBJ2-1	CASSPRGAGGHNERYF	TGCGCCAGCAGCCCCCGAGGAGCAGGGGGACACAATGAGCGGTACTTC
TRBV4-2	TRBD1	many	TRBJ1-6	CASSQRDRDNSPLHF	TGTGCCAGCAGCCAAAGGGACAGGGATAATTCACCCCTCCACTTT
TRBV5-1	TRBD1	once	TRBJ2-6	CASSRTGATGANVLTF	TGCGCCAGCAGCCGGACAGGGGCTACTGGGGCCAACGTCCTGACTTTC
TRBV6-6	TRBD1	few	TRBJ1-2	CASSYSMGWQGADGYTF	TGTGCCAGCAGTTACTCGATGGGTTGGCAGGGGGCCGATGGCTACACCTTC
TRBV6-2/TRBV6-3	TRBD1	-	TRBJ1-1	CASSYFPTGKNTEAFF	TGTGCCAGCAGTTACTTCCCGACAGGGAAGAACACTGAAGCTTTCTTT
TRBV5-1	-	many	TRBJ2-7	CASSSGTTYEQYF	TGCGCCAGCAGCTCAGGGACAACCTACGAGCAGTACTTC
TRBV3-1	TRBD2	few	TRBJ2-7	CASSSGLAGGKYNEQYF	TGTGCCAGCAGCTCGGGACTAGCGGGGGGCAAATACAATGAGCAGTACTTC
TRBV20-1	TRBD1	-	TRBJ2-5	CSAKGQGERETQYF	TGCAGTGCGAAGGGACAGGGCGAAAGGGAGACCCAGTACTTC
TRBV29-1	-	-	TRBJ1-1	CSAGGKNTEAFF	TGCAGCGCTGGGGGGAAGAACACTGAAGCTTTCTTT
TRBV14	TRBD1	few	TRBJ2-7	CASSQDRVQYF	TGTGCCAGCAGCCAGGACAGGGTCCAGTACTTC
TRBV29-1	TRBD2	-	TRBJ2-5	CSVARGDYKQYF	TGCAGCGTTGCCCGGGGGGACTACAAGCAGTACTTC
TRBV29-1	-	-	TRBJ2-3	CSVELGGRGTDTQYF	TGCAGCGTTGAGCTCGGGGGAAGAGGCACAGATACGCAGTATTTT
TRBV30	-	many	TRBJ2-5	CAWSGLETQYF	TGTGCCTGGAGCGGGTTAGAGACCCAGTACTTC
TRBV20-1	TRBD2	many	TRBJ2-1	CSCLFITSGGANEQFF	TGCAGTTGCCTTTTCATTACTAGCGGGGGGGCAAATGAGCAGTTCTTC
TRBV20-1	TRBD1	few	TRBJ1-5	CSASLGQLYSNQPQHF	TGCAGTGCTAGCCTGGGACAGTTATATAGCAATCAGCCCCAGCATTTT
TRBV20-1	-	few	TRBJ1-1	CSARDYPRGTEAFF	TGCAGTGCTAGAGATTATCCCCGAGGGACTGAAGCTTTCTTT
TRBV20-1	TRBD2	-	TRBJ2-7	CSARVRGAYEQYF	TGCAGTGCTAGAGTCCGGGGGGCCTACGAGCAGTACTTC
TRBV5-6	TRBD2	-	TRBJ2-2	CASSLLSGRGGELFF	TGTGCCAGCAGCTTGTTGTCGGGGAGGGGCGGGGAGCTGTTTTTT
TRBV6-2/TRBV6-3	-	many	TRBJ2-5	CASSYERFGGQETQYF	TGTGCCAGCAGTTACGAAAGGTTTGGGGGACAAGAGACCCAGTACTTC
TRBV12-3/TRBV12-4	-	many	TRBJ1-5	CASSTSGGINQPQHF	TGTGCCAGCAGCACTAGCGGGGGGATTAATCAGCCCCAGCATTTT
TRBV4-3	TRBD1	few	TRBJ2-2	CASSHRQGSGELFF	TGCGCCAGCAGCCATCGACAGGGATCCGGGGAGCTGTTTTTT
TRBV7-3	-	-	TRBJ2-7	CASGPGQASYNEQYF	TGTGCCAGCGGCCCCGGACAAGCCTCCTACAATGAGCAGTACTTC
TRBV30	-	-	TRBJ1-1	CAWGGPQHTEAFF	TGTGCCTGGGGCGGACCGCAGCACACTGAAGCTTTCTTT
TRBV6-5	TRBD1	many	TRBJ1-2	CASRLRGLVYGYTF	TGTGCCAGCAGGCTCAGGGGGCTCGTCTATGGCTACACCTTC
TRBV19	-	few	TRBJ1-6	CASSNRQDNSPLHF	TGTGCCAGTAGTAATCGCCAGGATAATTCACCCCTCCACTTT
TRBV20-1	TRBD2	many	TRBJ2-1	CSAVTRGGVNEQFF	TGCAGTGCTGTAACTCGGGGGGGAGTAAATGAGCAGTTCTTC